This T cell receptor (beta chain) emerged from a study of response to subunit inactivated influenza vaccine. The V end lost 6 bases, the J end lost 2 bases, and 20 bases lay between the germline ends. CDR1 is MNHEY and CDR2 is SMNVEV in the germline V gene (reference sequence). The CDR3 spans 16 residues. A single record per CDR3 protein comes from TCRdb applying MiXCR to the RT-PCR reads. Of 530,000 or so distinct CDR3 sequences in the sample, approximately 14% were seen once. This specimen consisted of PBMCs from blood, obtained about 11 days after vaccination. The chain is built from TRBV27 and TRBJ2-7, with D possibly being TRBD2 (5 bases). The receptor's source is a man between 45 and 60 years old who received an inactivated influenza vaccine. CDR3 sequence (DNA): TGTGCCAGCAGCTCACTCTGGGCGGGTGCCCCCTACGAGCAGTACTTC. Translation gives CASSSLWAGAPYEQYF.